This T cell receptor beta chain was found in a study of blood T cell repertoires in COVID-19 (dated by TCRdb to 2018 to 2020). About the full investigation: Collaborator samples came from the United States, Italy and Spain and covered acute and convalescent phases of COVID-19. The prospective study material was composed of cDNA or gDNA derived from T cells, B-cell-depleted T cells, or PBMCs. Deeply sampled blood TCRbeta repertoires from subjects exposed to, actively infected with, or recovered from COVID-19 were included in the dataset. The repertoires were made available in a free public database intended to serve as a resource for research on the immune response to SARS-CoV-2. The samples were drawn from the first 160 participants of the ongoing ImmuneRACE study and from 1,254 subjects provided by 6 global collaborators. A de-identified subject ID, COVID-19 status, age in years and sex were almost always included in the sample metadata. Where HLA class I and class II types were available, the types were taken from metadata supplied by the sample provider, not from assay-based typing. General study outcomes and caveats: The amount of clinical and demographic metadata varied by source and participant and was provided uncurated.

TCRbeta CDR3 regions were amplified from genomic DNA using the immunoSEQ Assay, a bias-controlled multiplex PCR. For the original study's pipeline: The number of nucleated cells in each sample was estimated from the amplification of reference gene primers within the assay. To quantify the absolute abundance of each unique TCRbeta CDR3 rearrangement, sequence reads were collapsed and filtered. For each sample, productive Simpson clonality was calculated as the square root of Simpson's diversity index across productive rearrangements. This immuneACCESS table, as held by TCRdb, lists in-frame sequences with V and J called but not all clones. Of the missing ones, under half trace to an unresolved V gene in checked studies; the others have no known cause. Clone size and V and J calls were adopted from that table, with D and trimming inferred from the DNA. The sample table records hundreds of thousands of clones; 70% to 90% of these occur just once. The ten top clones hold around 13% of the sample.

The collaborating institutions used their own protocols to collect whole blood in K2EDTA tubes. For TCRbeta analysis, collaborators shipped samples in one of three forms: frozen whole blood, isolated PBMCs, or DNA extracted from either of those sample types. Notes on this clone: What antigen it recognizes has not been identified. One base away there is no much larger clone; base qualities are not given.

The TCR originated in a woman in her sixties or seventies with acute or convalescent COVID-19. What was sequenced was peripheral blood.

The DNA sequence is given as TGTGCCAGCAGTTTAACCAGATTCAATGAGCAGTTCTTC. Its protein product is CASSLTRFNEQFF. The sequence links TRBV28 to TRBJ2-1; confidence is insufficient to name the D gene. Looking up the germline V gene yields CDR1 MDHEN and CDR2 SYDVKM. From the cysteine through the phenylalanine, the CDR3 covers 13 amino acids. Left in the record is the CDR3 DNA by itself, 39 bases read in frame from the first base. V is clipped by 2 bases and J by 6 bases, and the sequence between their germline boundaries is 8 bases long.